The 6 T cell receptor beta chains below were found in one sample sequenced in a study of blood T cell repertoires in COVID-19. Assay: immunoSEQ multiplex PCR; the TCRdb copy retains only in-frame clones and omits some. This sample has 250,000 to 350,000 clones, with roughly 85% found just once. The sequenced sample was peripheral blood. These receptors originate from a woman aged 25 to 39 with active or convalescent COVID-19.

The rearrangement links TRBV5-4 to TRBJ1-2, with TRBD1 identical over 9 bases. This CDR3 has 15 residues. Germline V gene data show CDR1 as SGHNT and CDR2 as YYREEE (reference sequence). The junction had 10 bases not matched to a gene; V was cut back by 3 bases and J by 7 bases. CDR3 sequence (DNA): TGTGCCAGCAGCTCCGCCGGGACAGGGCCGGTTGGCTACACCTTC. The encoded protein is CASSSAGTGPVGYTF.

The chain joins TRBV2 to TRBJ1-1, with D hard to call. The ends were cut back, 0 bases at V and 13 bases at J, with 6 bases in the middle. The CDR3 length is 10 residues. The germline V gene has CDR1 SNHLY and CDR2 FYNNEI. CDR3 region: CASSEARVFF. CDR3 in DNA: TGTGCCAGCAGTGAAGCGAGGGTTTTCTTT.

A note on this clone: At the DNA level, this CDR3 is encoded by other sequences in the same sample as well. V and J are TRBV9 and TRBJ1-3; 7 bases are shared with TRBD1. Germline V gene lookup returns CDR1 SGDLS and CDR2 YYNGEE. Trimming took 2 bases from V and 3 from J; bases not matched to a gene: 2. This CDR3 comprises 14 residues. CDR3 protein: CASSVRQGGNTIYF. CDR3 in DNA: TGTGCCAGCAGCGTTAGACAGGGTGGAAACACCATATATTTT.

The J gene is TRBJ1-2, the V gene TRBV28; TRBD1 matches at 11 bases. This CDR3 has 16 amino acids. J gave up 2 bases and V 5 bases, and 7 bases lay outside the gene matches. CDR1 is MDHEN, CDR2 SYDVKM, per germline. The CDR3 region has the DNA TGTGCCAGCAGTGTCGGACAGGGGGCTCCAAACTATGGCTACACCTTC. Translated: CASSVGQGAPNYGYTF.

The V and J genes are TRBV18 and TRBJ1-2; no definite D call. Germline CDR1 is KGHSH and CDR2 is LQKENI. This CDR3 spans 16 amino acids. Trimming stripped 4 bases from V and 0 bases from J, with 15 bases between. The CDR3 bases are TGTGCCAGCTCACTTTTTTCGGCGGGGACTAACTATGGCTACACCTTC. Its protein product is CASSLFSAGTNYGYTF.

This clone was detected only once. The genes are TRBV7-3 and TRBJ2-5; D is perhaps TRBD2 (5 bases). This CDR3 is 14 amino acids long. Germline lookup yields CDR1 SGHTA and CDR2 FQGTGA. V was cut by 2 bases and J by 1 base, with 8 bases left in between. CDR3 DNA sequence: TGTGCCAGCAGCTTAGGAGGTCGCCAAGAGACCCAGTACTTC. Amino acid sequence: CASSLGGRQETQYF.